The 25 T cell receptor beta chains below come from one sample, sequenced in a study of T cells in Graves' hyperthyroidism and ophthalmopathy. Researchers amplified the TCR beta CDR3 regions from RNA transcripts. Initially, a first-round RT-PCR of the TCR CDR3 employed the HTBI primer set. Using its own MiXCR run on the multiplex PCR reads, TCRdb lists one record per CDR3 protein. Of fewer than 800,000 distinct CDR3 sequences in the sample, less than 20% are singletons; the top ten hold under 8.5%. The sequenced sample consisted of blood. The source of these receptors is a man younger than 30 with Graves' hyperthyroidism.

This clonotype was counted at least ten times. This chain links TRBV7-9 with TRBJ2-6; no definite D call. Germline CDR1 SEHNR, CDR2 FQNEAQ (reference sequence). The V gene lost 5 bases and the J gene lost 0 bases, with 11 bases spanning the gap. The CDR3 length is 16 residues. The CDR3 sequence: CASSPMTSSGANVLTF. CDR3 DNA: TGTGCCAGCAGCCCCATGACTTCCTCTGGGGCCAACGTCCTGACTTTC.

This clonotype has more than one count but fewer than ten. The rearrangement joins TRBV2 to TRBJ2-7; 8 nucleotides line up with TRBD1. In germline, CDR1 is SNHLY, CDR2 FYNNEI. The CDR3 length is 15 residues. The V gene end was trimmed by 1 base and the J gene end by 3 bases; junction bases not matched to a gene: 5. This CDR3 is CASSEDDRGSYEQYF. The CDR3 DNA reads TGTGCCAGCAGTGAAGACGACAGGGGAAGCTACGAGCAGTACTTC.

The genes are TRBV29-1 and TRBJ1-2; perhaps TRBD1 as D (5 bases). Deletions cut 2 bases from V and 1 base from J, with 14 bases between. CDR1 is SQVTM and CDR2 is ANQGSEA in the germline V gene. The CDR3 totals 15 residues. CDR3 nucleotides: TGCAGCGTTGAATTTATAGGGGAATTTAACTATGGCTACACCTTC. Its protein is CSVEFIGEFNYGYTF.

The DNA of the CDR3 is TGTTGCATCGGGTCCAACACCGGGGAGCTGTTTTTT. Its protein is CCIGSNTGELFF. V gene TRBV28 combines with J gene TRBJ2-2; D remains unclear. CDR1 and CDR2 from the germline V gene are MDHEN and SYDVKM. The CDR3 runs 12 residues. Using reference TRBV28 and TRBJ2-2 for the parts outside the CDR3, the full variable domain is DVKVTQSSRYLVKRTGEKVFLECVQDMDHENMFWYRQDPGLGLRLIYFSYDVKMKEKGDIPEGYSVSREKKERFSLILESASTNQTSMYLCCIGSNTGELFFGEGSRLTVL.

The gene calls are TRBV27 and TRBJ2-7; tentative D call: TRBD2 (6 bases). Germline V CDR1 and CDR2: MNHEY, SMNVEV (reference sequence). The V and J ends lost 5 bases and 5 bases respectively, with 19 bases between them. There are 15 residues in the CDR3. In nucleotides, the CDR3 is TGTGCCAGCAGTCCCATTGGGGGAGGAACCCACGAGCAGTACTTC. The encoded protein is CASSPIGGGTHEQYF.

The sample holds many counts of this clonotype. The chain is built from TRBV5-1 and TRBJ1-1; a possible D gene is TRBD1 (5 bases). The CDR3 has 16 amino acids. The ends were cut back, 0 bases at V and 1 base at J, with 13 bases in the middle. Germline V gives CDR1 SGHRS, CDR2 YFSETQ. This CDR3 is CASSLEPGMRNTEAFF. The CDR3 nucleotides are TGCGCCAGCAGCTTGGAGCCAGGGATGAGGAACACTGAAGCTTTCTTT.

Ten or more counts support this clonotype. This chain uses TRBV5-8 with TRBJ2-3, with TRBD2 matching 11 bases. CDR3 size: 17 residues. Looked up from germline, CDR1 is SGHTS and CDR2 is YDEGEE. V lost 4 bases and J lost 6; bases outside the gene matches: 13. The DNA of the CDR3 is TGTGCCAGCAGCAGCAGACTAGCGGGAAGACGGTCGGATACGCAGTATTTT. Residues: CASSSRLAGRRSDTQYF.

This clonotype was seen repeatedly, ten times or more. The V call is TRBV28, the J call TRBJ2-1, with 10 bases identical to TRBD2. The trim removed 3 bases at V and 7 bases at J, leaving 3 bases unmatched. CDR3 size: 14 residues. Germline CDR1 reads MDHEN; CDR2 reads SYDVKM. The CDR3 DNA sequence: TGTGCCAGCAGTTTTAGCGGGAGGTCGAATGAGCAGTTCTTC. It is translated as CASSFSGRSNEQFF.

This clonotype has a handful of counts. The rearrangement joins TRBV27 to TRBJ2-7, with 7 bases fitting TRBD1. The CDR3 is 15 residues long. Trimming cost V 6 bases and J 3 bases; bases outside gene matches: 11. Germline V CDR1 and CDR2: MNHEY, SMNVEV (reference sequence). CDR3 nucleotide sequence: TGTGCCAGCAGGGAGAACAGGGGAACCTACTACGAGCAGTACTTC. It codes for CASRENRGTYYEQYF.

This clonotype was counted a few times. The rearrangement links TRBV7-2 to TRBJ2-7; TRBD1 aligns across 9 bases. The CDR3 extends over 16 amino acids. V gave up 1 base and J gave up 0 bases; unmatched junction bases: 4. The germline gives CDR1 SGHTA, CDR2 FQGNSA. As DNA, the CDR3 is TGTGCCAGCAGCTTAGTAGGACAGGGGTACTCCTACGAGCAGTACTTC. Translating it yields CASSLVGQGYSYEQYF.

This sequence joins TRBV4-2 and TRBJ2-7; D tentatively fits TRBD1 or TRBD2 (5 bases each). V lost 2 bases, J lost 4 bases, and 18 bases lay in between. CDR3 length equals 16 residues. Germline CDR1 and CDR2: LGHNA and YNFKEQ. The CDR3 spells CASSQLQGEGFYEQYF. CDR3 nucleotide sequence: TGTGCCAGCAGCCAACTTCAGGGAGAAGGTTTTTACGAGCAGTACTTC.

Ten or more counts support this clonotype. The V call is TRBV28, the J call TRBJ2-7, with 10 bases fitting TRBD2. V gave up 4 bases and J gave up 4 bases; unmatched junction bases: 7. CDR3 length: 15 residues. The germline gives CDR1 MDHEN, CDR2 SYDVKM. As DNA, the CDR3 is TGTGCCAGCAGTTCCCCGGGACTAGCGACGTACGAGCAGTACTTC. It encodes CASSSPGLATYEQYF.

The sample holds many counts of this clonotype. The CDR3 reads CAWNGLKETQYF. The CDR3 region has the DNA TGTGCCTGGAACGGACTGAAAGAGACCCAGTACTTC. The genes are TRBV30 and TRBJ2-5; D may be TRBD2 (5 bases). Germline loops: CDR1 GTSNPN, CDR2 SVGIG (reference sequence). Trimming took off 4 bases at V and 3 bases at J, with 9 bases between the two ends. The CDR3 consists of 12 residues.

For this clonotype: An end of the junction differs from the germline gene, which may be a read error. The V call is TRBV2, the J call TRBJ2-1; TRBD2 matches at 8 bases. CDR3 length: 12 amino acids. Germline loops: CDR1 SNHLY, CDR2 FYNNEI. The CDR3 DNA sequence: TGTGCCAGCAGCCCAGCGGGGGAGAGCGGGCTCTTC. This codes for CASSPAGESGLF. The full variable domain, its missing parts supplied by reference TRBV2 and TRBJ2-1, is EPEVTQTPSHQVTQMGQEVILRCVPISNHLYFYWYRQILGQKVEFLVSFYNNEISEKSEIFDDQFSVERPDGSNFTLKIRSTKLEDSAMYFCASSPAGESGLFGPGTRLTVL.

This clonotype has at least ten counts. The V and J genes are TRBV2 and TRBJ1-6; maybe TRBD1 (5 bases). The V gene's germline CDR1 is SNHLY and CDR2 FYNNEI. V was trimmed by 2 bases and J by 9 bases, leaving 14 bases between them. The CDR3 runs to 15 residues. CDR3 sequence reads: CASSEFETDGSPLHF. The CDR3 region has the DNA TGTGCCAGCAGTGAATTTGAGACAGATGGTTCACCCCTCCACTTT. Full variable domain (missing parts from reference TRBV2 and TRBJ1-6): EPEVTQTPSHQVTQMGQEVILRCVPISNHLYFYWYRQILGQKVEFLVSFYNNEISEKSEIFDDQFSVERPDGSNFTLKIRSTKLEDSAMYFCASSEFETDGSPLHFGNGTRLTVT.

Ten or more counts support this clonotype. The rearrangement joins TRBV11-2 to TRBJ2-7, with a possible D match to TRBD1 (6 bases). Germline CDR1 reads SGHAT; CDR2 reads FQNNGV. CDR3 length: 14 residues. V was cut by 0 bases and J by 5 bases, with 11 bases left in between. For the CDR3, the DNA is TGTGCCAGCAGCTTAGACAGGGGTATGAACGAGCAGTACTTC. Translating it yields CASSLDRGMNEQYF.

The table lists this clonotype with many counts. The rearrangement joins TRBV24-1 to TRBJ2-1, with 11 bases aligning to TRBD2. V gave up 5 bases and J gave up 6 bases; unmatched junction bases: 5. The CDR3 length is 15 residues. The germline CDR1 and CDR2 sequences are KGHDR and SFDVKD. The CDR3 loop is CATSGLAGGSNEQFF. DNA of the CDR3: TGTGCCACCAGTGGTCTAGCGGGAGGCTCCAATGAGCAGTTCTTC.

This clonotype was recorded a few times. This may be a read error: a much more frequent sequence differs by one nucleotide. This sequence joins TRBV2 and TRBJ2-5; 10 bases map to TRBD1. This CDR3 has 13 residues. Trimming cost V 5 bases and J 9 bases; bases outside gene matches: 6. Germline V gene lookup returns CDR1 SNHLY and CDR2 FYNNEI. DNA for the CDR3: TGTGCCAGCAGTTACGGACAGGGGGAGGCCCAGTACTTC. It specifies CASSYGQGEAQYF.

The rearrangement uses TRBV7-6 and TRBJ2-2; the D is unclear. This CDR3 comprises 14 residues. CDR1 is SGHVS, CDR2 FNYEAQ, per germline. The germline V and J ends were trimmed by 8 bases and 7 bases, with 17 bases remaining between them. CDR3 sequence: CASESSVFGGELFF. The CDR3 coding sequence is TGTGCCAGCGAGAGTAGTGTTTTTGGCGGGGAGCTGTTTTTT.

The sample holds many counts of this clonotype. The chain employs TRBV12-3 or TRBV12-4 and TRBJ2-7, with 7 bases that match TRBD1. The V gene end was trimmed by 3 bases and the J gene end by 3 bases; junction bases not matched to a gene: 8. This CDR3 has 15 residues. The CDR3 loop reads CASSFRAGGNYEQYF. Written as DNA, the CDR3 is TGTGCCAGCAGTTTCCGGGCAGGGGGTAACTACGAGCAGTACTTC.

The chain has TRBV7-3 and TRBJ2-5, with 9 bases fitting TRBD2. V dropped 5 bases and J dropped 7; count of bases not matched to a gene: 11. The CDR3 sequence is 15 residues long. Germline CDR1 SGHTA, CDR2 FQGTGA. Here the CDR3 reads CASSPGTSPGGTQYF. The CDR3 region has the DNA TGTGCCAGCAGCCCTGGGACTAGCCCCGGCGGGACCCAGTACTTC.

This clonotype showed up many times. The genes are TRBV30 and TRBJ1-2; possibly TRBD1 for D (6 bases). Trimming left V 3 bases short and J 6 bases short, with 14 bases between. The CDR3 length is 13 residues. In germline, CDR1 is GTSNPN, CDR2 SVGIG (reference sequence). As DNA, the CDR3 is TGTGCCTGGAGGCTAGGGGGACCTCATGGCTACACCTTC. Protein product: CAWRLGGPHGYTF.

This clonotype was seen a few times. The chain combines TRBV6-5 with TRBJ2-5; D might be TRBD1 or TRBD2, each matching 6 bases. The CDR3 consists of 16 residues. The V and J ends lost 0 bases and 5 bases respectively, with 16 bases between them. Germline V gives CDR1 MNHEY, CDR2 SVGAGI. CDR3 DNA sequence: TGTGCCAGCAGTTACTCGATTGGGGGGCGGCGGGAGACCCAGTACTTC. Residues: CASSYSIGGRRETQYF.

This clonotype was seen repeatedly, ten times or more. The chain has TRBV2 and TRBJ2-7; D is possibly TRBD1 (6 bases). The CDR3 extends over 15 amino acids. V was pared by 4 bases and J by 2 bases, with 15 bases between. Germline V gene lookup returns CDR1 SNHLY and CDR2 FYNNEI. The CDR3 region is CASSVEGRGAYEQYF. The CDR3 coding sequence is TGTGCCAGCAGTGTTGAAGGCAGGGGTGCCTACGAGCAGTACTTC.

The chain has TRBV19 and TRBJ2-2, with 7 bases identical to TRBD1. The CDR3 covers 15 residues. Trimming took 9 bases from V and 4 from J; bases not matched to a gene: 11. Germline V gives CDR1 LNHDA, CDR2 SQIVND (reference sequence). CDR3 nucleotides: TGTGCCAGCACCACGGGACAGAGAACCACCGGGGAGCTGTTTTTT. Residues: CASTTGQRTTGELFF.